The present entry profiles one T cell receptor (beta chain) with its context. In the original processing: Estimates of nucleated cell counts were drawn from the amplification of reference gene primers. Clones were sequenced by immunoSEQ multiplex PCR, and TCRdb holds only the in-frame ones, with some missing. That table furnishes V, J and clone size, whereas the DNA furnished D and trimming. Among around 140,000 clones listed, just under 80% were seen once. This specimen belongs to a study of blood T cell repertoires in COVID-19. Study details: Sites in the United States, Italy and Spain provided acute and convalescent COVID-19 samples. Sources were T cells, B-cell-depleted T cells, or PBMCs; the material itself was cDNA or gDNA.

The CDR3 is 11 residues long. V gene TRBV12-1 combines with J gene TRBJ2-1; the table's D call of TRBD1 was not tested on the DNA. TRBV12-1 is a known pseudogene. What was sequenced was peripheral blood. The origin of this receptor is a woman in her sixties or seventies with acute or convalescent COVID-19. DNA for the CDR3: TGTGCCAGCAGCGGCAGGACAGGGCAGTTCTTC. Encoded protein: CASSGRTGQFF.